This T cell receptor (beta chain) is drawn from a study of blood T cell repertoires in COVID-19. The CDR3 has 15 amino acids. Germline CDR1 and CDR2: SGHNT and YYREEE (reference sequence). V shed 2 bases and J shed 3 bases, with 11 bases lying between them. Measured with immunoSEQ multiplex PCR; TCRdb has only the in-frame clones, and not every one. The table has 140,000 to 150,000 clones, approximately 85% seen once; the top ten hold 6.5% to 9.5%. V usage is TRBV5-4 and J usage is TRBJ2-2; no reliable D call. Input material: peripheral blood. This TCR was recovered from a woman in her sixties or seventies with COVID-19, enrolled during active disease. CDR3 coding DNA: TGTGCCAGCAGCTTTCATAGATCGGACACCGGGGAGCTGTTTTTT. Translation gives CASSFHRSDTGELFF.